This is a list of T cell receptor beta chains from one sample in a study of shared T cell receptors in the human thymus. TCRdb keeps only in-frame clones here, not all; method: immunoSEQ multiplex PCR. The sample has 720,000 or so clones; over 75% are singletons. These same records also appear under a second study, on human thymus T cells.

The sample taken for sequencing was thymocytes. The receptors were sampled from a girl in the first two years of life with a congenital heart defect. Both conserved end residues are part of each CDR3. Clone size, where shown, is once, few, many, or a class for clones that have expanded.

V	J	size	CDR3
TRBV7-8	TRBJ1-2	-	CASSARQGATANYGYTF
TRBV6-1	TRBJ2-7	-	CASKDSPSSYEQYF
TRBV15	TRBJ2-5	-	CATSLPLNPRDSVHPAQETQYF
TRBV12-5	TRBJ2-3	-	CASGLLRWPTSTDTQYF
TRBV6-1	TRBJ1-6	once	CASSDPQTGTEGLTLHF
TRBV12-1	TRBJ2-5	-	CASSSPGLAGGGETQYF
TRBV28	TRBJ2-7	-	CASSLQKPGVEQYF
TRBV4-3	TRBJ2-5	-	CASSQDYSGGESQETQYF
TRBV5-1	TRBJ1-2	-	CASSLMTDIYYGYTF
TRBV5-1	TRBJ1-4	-	CASSLRPRSEKLFF
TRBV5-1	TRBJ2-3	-	CASSPPPRGPPDTQYF
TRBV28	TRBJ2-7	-	CASSPGHLYEQYF
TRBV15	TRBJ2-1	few	CATSRDQGTRLRNEQFF
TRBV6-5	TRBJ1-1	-	CASSYTKLVNTEAFF
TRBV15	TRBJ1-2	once	CATSRALAVGYTF
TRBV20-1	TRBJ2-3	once	CSAWRGDTQYF
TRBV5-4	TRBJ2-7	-	CASSRGQGLQRVAYEQYF
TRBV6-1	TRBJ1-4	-	CAIPDSRNEKLFF
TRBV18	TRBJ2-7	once	CASSPGQVSYEQYF
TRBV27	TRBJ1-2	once	CASSRRPGGRPEYGYTF
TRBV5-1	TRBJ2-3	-	CASSSPDSEDRDSSTDTQYF
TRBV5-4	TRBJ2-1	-	CASSLREDRGGEQFF
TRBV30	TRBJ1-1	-	CAFQGDTEAFF
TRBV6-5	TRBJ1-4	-	CASSFLDRGDEKLFF
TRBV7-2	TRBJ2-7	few	CASSLVFYEQYF
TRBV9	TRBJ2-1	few	CASSDRGGSPYNEQFF
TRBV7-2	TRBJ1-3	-	CASSPDSSGNTIYF
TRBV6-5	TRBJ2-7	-	CASRPGLGGYHEQYF
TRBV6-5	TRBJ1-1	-	CASSQPGQGCTEAFF
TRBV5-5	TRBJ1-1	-	CASSEGPRGTEAFF
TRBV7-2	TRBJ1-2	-	CASSPFDGYTF
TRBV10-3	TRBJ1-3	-	CAISEKETGRNTIYF
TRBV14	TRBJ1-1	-	CASSHRDRVRSPEAFF
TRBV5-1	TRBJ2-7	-	CASSSSGYEQYF
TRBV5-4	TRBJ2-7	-	CASSLQGNYEQYF
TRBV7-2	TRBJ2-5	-	CASSLADLAGGPETQYF
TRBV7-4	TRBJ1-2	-	CASSRTGGDYGYTF
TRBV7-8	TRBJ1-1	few	CASSTHHLGTEAFF